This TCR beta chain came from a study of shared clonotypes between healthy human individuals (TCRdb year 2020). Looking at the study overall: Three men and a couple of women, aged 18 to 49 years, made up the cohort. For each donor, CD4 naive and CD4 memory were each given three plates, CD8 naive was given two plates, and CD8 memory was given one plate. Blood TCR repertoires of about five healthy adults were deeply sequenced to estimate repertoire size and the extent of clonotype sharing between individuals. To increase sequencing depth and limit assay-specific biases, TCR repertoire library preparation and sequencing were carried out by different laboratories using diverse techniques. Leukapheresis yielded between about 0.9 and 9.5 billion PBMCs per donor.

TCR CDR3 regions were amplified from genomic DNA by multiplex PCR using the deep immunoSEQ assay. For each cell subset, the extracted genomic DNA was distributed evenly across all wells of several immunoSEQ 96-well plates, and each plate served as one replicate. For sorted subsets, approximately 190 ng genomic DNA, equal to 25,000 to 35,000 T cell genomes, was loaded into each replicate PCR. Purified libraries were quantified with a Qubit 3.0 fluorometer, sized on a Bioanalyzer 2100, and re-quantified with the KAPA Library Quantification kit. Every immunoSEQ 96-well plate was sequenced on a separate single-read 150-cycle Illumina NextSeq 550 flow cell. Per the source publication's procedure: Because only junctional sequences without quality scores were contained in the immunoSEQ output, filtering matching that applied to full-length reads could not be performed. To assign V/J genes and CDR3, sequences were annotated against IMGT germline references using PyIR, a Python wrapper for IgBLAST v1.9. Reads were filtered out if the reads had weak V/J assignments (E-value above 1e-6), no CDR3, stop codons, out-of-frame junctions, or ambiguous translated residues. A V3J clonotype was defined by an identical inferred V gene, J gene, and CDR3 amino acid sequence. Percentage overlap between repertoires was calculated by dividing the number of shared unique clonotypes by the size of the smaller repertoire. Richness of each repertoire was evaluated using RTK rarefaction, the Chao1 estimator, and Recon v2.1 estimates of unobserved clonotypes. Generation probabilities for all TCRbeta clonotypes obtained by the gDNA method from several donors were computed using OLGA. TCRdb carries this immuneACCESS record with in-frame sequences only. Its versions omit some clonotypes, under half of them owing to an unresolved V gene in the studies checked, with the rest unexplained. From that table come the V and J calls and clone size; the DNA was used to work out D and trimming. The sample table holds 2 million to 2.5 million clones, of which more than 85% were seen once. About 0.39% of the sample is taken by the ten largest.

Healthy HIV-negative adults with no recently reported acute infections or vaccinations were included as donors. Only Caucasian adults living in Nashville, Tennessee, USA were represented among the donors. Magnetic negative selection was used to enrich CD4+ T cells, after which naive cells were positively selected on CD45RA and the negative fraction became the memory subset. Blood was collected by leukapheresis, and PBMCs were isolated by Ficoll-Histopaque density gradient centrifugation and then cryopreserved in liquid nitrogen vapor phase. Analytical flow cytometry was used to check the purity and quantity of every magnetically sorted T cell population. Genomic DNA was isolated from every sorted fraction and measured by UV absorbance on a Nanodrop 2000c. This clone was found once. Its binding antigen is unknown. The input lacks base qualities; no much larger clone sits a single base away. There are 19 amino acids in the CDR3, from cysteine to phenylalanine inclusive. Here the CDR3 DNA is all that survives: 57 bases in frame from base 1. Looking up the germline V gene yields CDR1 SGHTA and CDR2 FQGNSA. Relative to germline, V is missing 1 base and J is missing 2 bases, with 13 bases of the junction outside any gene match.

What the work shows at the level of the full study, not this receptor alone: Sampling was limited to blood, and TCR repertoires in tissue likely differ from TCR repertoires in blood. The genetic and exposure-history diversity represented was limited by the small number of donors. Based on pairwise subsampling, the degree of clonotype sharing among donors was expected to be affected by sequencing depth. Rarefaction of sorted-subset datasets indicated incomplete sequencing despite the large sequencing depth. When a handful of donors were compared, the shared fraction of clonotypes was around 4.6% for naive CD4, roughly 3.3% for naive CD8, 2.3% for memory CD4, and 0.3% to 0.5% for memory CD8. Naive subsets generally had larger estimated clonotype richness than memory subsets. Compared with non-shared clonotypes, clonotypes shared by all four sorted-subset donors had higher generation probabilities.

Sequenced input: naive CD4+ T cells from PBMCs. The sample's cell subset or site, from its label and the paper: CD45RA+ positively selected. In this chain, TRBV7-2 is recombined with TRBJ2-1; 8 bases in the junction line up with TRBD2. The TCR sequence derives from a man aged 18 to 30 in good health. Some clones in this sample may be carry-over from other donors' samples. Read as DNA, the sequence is TGTGCCAGCAGCTTAGTCGGTACTAGCGGCAGTGGGACCTACAATGAGCAGTTCTTC. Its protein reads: CASSLVGTSGSGTYNEQFF.